This TCR beta chain was recorded in a study of cytotoxic CD8 clonotypes in ibrutinib-treated CLL. Study details: Fewer than 13 relapsed/refractory, some 14 treatment-naive; around 18 IGHV unmutated. Response samples were taken after a median about 12 months of treatment, range 6 to 36. Some 25 partial and 2 complete responses; at median 68 months, roughly 15 remitted, about 12 progressed. Regarding the study as a whole: Stable or contracted on treatment, public clonotypes were also uncommon.

This clone has just a few counts. Its specificity is not known. Some clones are missing from TCRdb's copy, which holds only in-frame ones; the method was immunoSEQ multiplex PCR. Counted here are roughly 40,000 clones, almost 70% occurring once; the ten biggest clones make up approximately 12%. This sequence originates from a human donor with chronic lymphocytic leukemia. This sample comprised PBMCs, obtained after 12 months of ibrutinib treatment.

CDR3 protein: CASSSVPNEQFF. The CDR3, as DNA: TGTGCCAGCAGTTCCGTGCCCAATGAGCAGTTCTTC. The chain is built from TRBV6-5 and TRBJ2-1; no clear D. The germline gives CDR1 MNHEY, CDR2 SVGAGI. The V end was cut by 4 bases, the J end by 6 bases, with 7 bases between. The CDR3 has 12 amino acids.